This T cell receptor (beta chain) was found in a study of low-dose radiotherapy and immunotherapy resistance in tumors. Study-level information: Per fraction, Cohort 1 was given 0.5 Gy every 2 weeks, for a total of 6.5 Gy. Cohort 2 patients were irradiated with 1 Gy every two weeks, reaching 13 Gy over 26 weeks.

Alpha- and beta-chain coverage of first-strand cDNA came from TRAV- and TRBV-specific primers. For amplifying TCRs, the PCR ran for around 20 cycles with Phusion, which was used together with a constant-region primer and the adapter on the V primers. Via MiXCR, TCRdb re-called the reads, giving one row per CDR3 protein. Of approximately 100,000 distinct CDR3 sequences in the sample, 20% to 25% are singletons; the top ten hold over 4%. V was clipped by 8 bases and J by 13 bases; unmatched bases: 18. The CDR3 sequence is 14 residues long. Germline CDR1 reads SGHVS; CDR2 reads FQNEAQ. Indicated time point: after trial treatment. The treatment: LDRT plus nivolumab, ipilimumab, low-dose cyclophosphamide and aspirin (RACIN trial). Each donor was administered nivolumab, ipilimumab, aspirin, low-dose cyclophosphamide and low-dose radiotherapy. Those eligible were patients bearing advanced solid tumors lacking tumor-infiltrating lymphocytes.

This clonotype has a single count. Since a far larger clone is one base different, this is likely a read error. The clonotype comes from a male donor with prostate cancer. V usage is TRBV7-8 and J usage is TRBJ1-2, with TRBD1 identical over 8 bases. Specimen: PBMCs, collected after low-dose radiotherapy plus immunotherapy. CDR3 loop: CASGEWTGPYFSTF. The CDR3 nucleotides are TGTGCCAGCGGCGAATGGACAGGGCCATACTTTAGCACCTTC.